This T cell receptor beta chain was obtained from a study of a mutant IDH1 vaccine in newly diagnosed glioma. As for the study in general: Those enrolled had earlier been treated with radiotherapy, temozolomide, or both, mostly both.

The time point is: week 11, during vaccination. Vaccine doses each comprised 300 ug of mutant IDH1 20-mer peptide, with topical imiquimod. Comments on this clone: The antigen remains unidentified.

The germline V gene encodes CDR1 SEHNR and CDR2 FQNEAQ (reference sequence). V was pared by 6 bases and J by 2 bases, with 7 bases of the junction left unmatched. The CDR3 covers 14 residues. Clones were sequenced by immunoSEQ multiplex PCR, and TCRdb holds only the in-frame ones, with some missing. The sample has some 130,000 clones, about four fifths seen once; the top ten hold 5.5%. The sample consisted of PBMCs, taken from a glioma patient whose treatment included an IDH1 peptide vaccine. The receptor was isolated from a man in his forties or fifties with glioma. The gene calls are TRBV7-9 and TRBJ2-7; 7 bases align to TRBD1. The CDR3 coding sequence is TGTGCCAGCAGGGCCGGGACAGTCCCCTACGAGCAGTACTTC. It encodes CASRAGTVPYEQYF.